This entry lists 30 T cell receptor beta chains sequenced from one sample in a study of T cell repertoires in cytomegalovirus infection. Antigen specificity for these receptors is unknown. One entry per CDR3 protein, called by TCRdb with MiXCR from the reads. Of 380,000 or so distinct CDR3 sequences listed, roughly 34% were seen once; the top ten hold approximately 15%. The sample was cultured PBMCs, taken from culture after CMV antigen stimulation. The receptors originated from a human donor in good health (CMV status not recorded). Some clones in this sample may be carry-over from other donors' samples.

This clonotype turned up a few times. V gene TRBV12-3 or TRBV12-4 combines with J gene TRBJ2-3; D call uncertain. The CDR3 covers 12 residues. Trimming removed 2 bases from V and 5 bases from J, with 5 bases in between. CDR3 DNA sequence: TGTGCCAGCAGTTTACTCGTAGATACGCAGTATTTT. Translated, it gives CASSLLVDTQYF.

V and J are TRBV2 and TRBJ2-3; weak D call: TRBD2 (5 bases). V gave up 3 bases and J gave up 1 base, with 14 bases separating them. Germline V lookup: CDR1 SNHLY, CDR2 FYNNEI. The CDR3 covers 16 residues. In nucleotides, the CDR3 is TGTGCCAGCAGTGAGCAGCGGCGCCCCGGCACAGATACGCAGTATTTT. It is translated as CASSEQRRPGTDTQYF. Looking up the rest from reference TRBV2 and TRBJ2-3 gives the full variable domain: EPEVTQTPSHQVTQMGQEVILRCVPISNHLYFYWYRQILGQKVEFLVSFYNNEISEKSEIFDDQFSVERPDGSNFTLKIRSTKLEDSAMYFCASSEQRRPGTDTQYFGPGTRLTVL.

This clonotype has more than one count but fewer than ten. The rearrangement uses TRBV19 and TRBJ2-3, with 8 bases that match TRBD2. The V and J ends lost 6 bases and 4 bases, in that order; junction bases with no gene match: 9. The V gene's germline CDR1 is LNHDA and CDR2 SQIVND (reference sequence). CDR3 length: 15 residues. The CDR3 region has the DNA TGTGCCAGTAGGGAAGCGGGAGTATGGCCAGATACGCAGTATTTT. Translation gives CASREAGVWPDTQYF.

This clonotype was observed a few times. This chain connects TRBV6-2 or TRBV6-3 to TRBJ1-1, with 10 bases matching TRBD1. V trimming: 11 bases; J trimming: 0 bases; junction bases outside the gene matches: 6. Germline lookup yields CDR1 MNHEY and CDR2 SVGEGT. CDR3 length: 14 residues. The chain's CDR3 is CAARQGALNTEAFF. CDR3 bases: TGTGCCGCCCGACAGGGGGCCCTGAACACTGAAGCTTTCTTT.

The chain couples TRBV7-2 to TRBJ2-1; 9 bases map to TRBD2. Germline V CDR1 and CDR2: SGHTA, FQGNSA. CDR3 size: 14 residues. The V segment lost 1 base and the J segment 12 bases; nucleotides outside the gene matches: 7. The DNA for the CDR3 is TGTGCCAGCAGCTTAGGCGGGAGGGCCGCCAGGCAGTTCTTC. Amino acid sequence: CASSLGGRAARQFF.

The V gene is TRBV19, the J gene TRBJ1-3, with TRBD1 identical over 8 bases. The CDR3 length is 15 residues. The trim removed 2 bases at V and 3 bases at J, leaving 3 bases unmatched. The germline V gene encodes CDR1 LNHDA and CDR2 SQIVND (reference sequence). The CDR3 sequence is CASSIPRGLGNTIYF. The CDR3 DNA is TGTGCCAGTAGTATACCCAGGGGGCTTGGAAACACCATATATTTT. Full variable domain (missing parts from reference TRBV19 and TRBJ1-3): DGGITQSPKYLFRKEGQNVTLSCEQNLNHDAMYWYRQDPGQGLRLIYYSQIVNDFQKGDIAEGYSVSREKKESFPLTVTSAQKNPTAFYLCASSIPRGLGNTIYFGEGSWLTVV.

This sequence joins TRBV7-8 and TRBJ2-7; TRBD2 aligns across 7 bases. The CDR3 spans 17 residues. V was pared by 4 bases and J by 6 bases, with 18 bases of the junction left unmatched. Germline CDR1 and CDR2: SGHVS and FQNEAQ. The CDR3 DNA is TGTGCCAGCAGCTCCCGCCTCTCCTGGGGGGGAAGCGGCGAGCAGTACTTC. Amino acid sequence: CASSSRLSWGGSGEQYF.

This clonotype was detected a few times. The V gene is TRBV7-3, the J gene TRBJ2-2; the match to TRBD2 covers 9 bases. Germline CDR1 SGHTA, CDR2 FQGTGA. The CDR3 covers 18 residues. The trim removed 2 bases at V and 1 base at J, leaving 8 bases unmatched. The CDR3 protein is CASSLVRLAGMNTGELFF. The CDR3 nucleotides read TGTGCCAGCAGCTTAGTCCGGCTAGCGGGAATGAACACCGGGGAGCTGTTTTTT.

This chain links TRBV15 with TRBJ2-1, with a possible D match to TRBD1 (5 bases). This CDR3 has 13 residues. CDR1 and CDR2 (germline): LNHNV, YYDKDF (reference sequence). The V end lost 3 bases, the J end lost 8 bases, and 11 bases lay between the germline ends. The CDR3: CATSRTLGDEQFF. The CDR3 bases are TGTGCCACCAGCAGGACTTTAGGGGATGAGCAGTTCTTC.

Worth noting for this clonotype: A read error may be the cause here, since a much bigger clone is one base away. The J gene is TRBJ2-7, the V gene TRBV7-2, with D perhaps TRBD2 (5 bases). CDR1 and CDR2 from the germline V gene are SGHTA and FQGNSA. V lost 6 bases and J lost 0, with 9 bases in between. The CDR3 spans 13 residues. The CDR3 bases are TGTGCCAGCAGTTGTAGCGTCTCCTACGAGCAGTACGTC. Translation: CASSCSVSYEQYV.

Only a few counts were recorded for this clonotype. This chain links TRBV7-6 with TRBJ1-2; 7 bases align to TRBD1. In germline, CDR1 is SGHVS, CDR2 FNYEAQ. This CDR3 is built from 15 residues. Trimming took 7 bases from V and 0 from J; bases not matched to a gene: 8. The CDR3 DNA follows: TGTGCCAGCACCGGTGGGGACAGTCCTAACTATGGCTACACCTTC. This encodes CASTGGDSPNYGYTF.

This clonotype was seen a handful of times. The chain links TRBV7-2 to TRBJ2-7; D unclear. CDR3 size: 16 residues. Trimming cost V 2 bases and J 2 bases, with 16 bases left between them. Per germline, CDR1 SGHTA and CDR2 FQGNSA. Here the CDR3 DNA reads TGTGCCAGCAGCTTATTCAAACTGGATTACCCCTACGAGCAGTACTTC. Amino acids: CASSLFKLDYPYEQYF.

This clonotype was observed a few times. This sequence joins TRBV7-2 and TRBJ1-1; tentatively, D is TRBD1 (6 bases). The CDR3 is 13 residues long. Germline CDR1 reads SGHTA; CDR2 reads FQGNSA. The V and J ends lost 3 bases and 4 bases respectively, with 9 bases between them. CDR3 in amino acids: CASSLYRVTEAFF. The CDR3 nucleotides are TGTGCCAGCAGCTTGTACAGGGTCACTGAAGCTTTCTTT. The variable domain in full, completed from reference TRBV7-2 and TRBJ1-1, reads GAGVSQSPSNKVTEKGKDVELRCDPISGHTALYWYRQSLGQGLEFLIYFQGNSAPDKSGLPSDRFSAERTGGSVSTLTIQRTQQEDSAVYLCASSLYRVTEAFFGQGTRLTVV.

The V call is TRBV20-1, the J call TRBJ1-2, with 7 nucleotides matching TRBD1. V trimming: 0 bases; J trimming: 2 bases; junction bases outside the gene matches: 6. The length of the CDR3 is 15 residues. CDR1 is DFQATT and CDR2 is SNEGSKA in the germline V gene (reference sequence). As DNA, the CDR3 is TGCAGTGCTAGAGAAGGGACAGAGGTCAACTATGGCTACACCTTC. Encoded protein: CSAREGTEVNYGYTF.

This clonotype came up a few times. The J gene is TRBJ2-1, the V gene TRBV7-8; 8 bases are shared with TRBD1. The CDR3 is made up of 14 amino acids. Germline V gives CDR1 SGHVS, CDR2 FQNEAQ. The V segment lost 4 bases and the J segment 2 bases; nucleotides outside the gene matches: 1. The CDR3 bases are TGTGCCAGCAGCTGGGGACAGGCCTACAATGAGCAGTTCTTC. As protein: CASSWGQAYNEQFF.

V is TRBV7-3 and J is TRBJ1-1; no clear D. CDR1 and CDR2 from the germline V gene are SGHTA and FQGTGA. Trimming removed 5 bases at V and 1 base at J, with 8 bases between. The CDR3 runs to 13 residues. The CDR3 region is CASSTRQNTEAFF. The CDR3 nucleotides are TGTGCCAGCAGCACAAGACAGAACACTGAAGCTTTCTTT. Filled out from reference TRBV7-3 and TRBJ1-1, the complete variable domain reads GAGVSQTPSNKVTEKGKYVELRCDPISGHTALYWYRQSLGQGPEFLIYFQGTGAADDSGLPNDRFFAVRPEGSVSTLKIQRTERGDSAVYLCASSTRQNTEAFFGQGTRLTVV.

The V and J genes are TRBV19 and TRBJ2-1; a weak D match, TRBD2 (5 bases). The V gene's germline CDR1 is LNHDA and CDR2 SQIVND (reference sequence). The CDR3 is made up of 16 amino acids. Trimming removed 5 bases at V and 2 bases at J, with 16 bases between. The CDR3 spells CASSPRTQLAYNEQFF. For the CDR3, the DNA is TGTGCCAGTAGTCCACGGACTCAACTCGCCTACAATGAGCAGTTCTTC. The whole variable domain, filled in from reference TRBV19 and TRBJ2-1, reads DGGITQSPKYLFRKEGQNVTLSCEQNLNHDAMYWYRQDPGQGLRLIYYSQIVNDFQKGDIAEGYSVSREKKESFPLTVTSAQKNPTAFYLCASSPRTQLAYNEQFFGPGTRLTVL.

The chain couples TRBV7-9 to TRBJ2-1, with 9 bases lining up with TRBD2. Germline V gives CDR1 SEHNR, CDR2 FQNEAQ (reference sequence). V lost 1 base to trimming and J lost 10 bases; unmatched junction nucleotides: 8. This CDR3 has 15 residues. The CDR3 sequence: CASSLGLAELLEQFF. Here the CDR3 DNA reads TGTGCCAGCAGCTTAGGACTAGCGGAACTTTTGGAGCAGTTCTTC. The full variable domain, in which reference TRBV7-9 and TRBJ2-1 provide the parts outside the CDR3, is DTGVSQNPRHKITKRGQNVTFRCDPISEHNRLYWYRQTLGQGPEFLTYFQNEAQLEKSRLLSDRFSAERPKGSFSTLEIQRTEQGDSAMYLCASSLGLAELLEQFFGPGTRLTVL.

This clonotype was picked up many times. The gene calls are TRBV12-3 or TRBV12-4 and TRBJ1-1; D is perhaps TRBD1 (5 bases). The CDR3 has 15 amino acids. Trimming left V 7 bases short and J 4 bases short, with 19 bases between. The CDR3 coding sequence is TGTGCCAGCACTCCGCAGGGAAGGAGCGGCACTGAAGCTTTCTTT. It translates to CASTPQGRSGTEAFF.

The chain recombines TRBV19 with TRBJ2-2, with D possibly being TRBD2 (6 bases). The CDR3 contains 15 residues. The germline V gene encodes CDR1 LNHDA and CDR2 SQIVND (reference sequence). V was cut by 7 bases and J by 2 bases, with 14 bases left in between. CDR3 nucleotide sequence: TGTGCCAGTACGGGGGAAGGGGTCAACACCGGGGAGCTGTTTTTT. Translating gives CASTGEGVNTGELFF.

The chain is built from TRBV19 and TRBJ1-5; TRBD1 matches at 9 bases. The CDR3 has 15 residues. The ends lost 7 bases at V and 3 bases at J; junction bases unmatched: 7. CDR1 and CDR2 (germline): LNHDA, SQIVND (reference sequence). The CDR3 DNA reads TGTGCCAGTATGCCGGGACAGGGCTACAATCAGCCCCAGCATTTT. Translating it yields CASMPGQGYNQPQHF.

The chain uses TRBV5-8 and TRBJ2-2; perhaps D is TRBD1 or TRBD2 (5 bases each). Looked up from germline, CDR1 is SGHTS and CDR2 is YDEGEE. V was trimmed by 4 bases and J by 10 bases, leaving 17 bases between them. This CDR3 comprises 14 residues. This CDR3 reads CASSRGPRIEELFF. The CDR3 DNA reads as TGTGCCAGCAGCAGGGGACCCCGGATAGAGGAGCTGTTTTTT.

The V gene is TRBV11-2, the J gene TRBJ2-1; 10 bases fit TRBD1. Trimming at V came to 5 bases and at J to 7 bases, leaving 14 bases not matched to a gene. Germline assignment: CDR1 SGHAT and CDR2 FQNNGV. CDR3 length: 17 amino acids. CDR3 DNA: TGTGCCAGCAGCCGTAGACGGGACAGGGGCTACTCAAATGAGCAGTTCTTC. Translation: CASSRRRDRGYSNEQFF. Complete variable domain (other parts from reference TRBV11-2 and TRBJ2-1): EAGVAQSPRYKIIEKRQSVAFWCNPISGHATLYWYQQILGQGPKLLIQFQNNGVVDDSQLPKDRFSAERLKGVDSTLKIQPAKLEDSAVYLCASSRRRDRGYSNEQFFGPGTRLTVL.

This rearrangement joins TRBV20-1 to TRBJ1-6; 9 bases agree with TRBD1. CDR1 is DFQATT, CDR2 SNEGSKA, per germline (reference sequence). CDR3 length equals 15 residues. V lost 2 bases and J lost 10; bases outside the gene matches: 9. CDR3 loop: CSARPTTGGVSPLHF. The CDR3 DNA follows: TGCAGTGCTAGACCTACCACAGGGGGCGTCTCACCCCTCCACTTT.

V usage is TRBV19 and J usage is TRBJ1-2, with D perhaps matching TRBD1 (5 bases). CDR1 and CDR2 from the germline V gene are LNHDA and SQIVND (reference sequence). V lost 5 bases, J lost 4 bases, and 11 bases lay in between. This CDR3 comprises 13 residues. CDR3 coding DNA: TGTGCCAGTAGTCCTCCAGACAGCTATGGCTACACCTTC. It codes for CASSPPDSYGYTF.

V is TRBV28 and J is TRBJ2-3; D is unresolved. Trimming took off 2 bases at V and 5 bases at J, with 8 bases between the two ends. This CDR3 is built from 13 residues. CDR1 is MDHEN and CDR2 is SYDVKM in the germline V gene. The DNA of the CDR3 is TGTGCCAGCAGTTTAGCGTCAGTAGATACGCAGTATTTT. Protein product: CASSLASVDTQYF.

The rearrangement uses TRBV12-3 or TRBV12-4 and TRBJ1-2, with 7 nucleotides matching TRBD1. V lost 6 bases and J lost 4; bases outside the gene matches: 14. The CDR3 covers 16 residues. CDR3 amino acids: CASSLDLGQDRYGYTF. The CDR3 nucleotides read TGTGCCAGCAGCCTTGACCTCGGACAGGACCGCTATGGCTACACCTTC.

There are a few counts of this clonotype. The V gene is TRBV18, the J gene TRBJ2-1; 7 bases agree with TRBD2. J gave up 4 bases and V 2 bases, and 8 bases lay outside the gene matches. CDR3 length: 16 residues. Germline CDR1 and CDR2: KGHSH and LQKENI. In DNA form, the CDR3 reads TGTGCCAGCTCACCATCGGCTAGCGGAATATACAATGAGCAGTTCTTC. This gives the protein CASSPSASGIYNEQFF.

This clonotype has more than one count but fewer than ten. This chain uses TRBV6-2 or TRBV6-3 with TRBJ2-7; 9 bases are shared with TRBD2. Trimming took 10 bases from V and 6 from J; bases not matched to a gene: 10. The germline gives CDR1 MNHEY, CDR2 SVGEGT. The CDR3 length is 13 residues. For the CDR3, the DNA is TGTGCCACCTCAGCGGGAGGTCCCTCCGAGCAGTACTTC. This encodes CATSAGGPSEQYF.

CDR3 sequence (DNA): TGCAGTGCTAGGCCACCGGGACTCAGCTACGAGCAGTACTTC. Its protein is CSARPPGLSYEQYF. This sequence joins TRBV20-1 and TRBJ2-7, with D maybe TRBD2 (6 bases). The CDR3 spans 14 residues. V lost 3 bases and J lost 3, with 15 bases in between. Germline loops: CDR1 DFQATT, CDR2 SNEGSKA (reference sequence).